A single sample gave rise to the 11 T cell receptor beta chains below, sequenced in a study of CD8+CD57+ T cells in acquired aplastic anemia. Genomic DNA templated the TCR beta VDJ and CDR3 profiling. TCRdb recomputed calls from the reads with MiXCR, one row per CDR3 protein. There are roughly 250,000 distinct CDR3 sequences in the sample; 82% occur only once, and 40% to 55% lies in the top ten. Whoever was chosen for sequencing had shown CD8+CD57+ cell expansion by flow cytometry. Sequences were obtained from sorted CD4+, CD8+, or CD8+CD57+ T cells (not recorded which) from PBMCs. Receptors originate from a human donor with aplastic anemia.

V usage is TRBV9 and J usage is TRBJ2-1, with 10 bases identical to TRBD2. The junction had 9 bases not matched to a gene; V was cut back by 4 bases and J by 8 bases. The germline gives CDR1 SGDLS, CDR2 YYNGEE. This CDR3 contains 15 residues. CDR3 DNA sequence: TGTGCCAGCAGCTTAAGCGGGGGGGCCTCCGATGAGCAGTTCTTC. Translating gives CASSLSGGASDEQFF.

The chain recombines TRBV7-3 with TRBJ2-1, with 9 bases that match TRBD2. The CDR3 extends over 16 amino acids. Trimming at V came to 6 bases and at J to 11 bases, leaving 17 bases not matched to a gene. Germline V lookup: CDR1 SGHTA, CDR2 FQGTGA. CDR3 in amino acids: CASSSSGAWGEAQQFF. CDR3 sequence (DNA): TGTGCCAGCAGTTCTAGCGGGGCTTGGGGAGAGGCCCAGCAGTTCTTC.

The genes are TRBV29-1 and TRBJ2-7; maybe TRBD1 (6 bases). The CDR3 consists of 13 residues. Germline-derived CDR1 and CDR2 are SQVTM and ANQGSEA. Trimming removed 5 bases from V and 6 bases from J, with 17 bases in between. The CDR3 protein is CSVTETGSGEQYF. DNA for the CDR3: TGCAGCGTTACGGAAACAGGGAGCGGCGAGCAGTACTTC.

This rearrangement joins TRBV7-2 to TRBJ1-2, with D possibly TRBD1 on 5 matching bases. The CDR3 sequence is 16 residues long. The V gene lost 0 bases and the J gene lost 9 bases, with 20 bases spanning the gap. The V gene's germline CDR1 is SGHTA and CDR2 FQGNSA. The CDR3 spells CASSLARDGLVYCYTF. The CDR3 DNA follows: TGTGCCAGCAGCTTAGCGAGGGACGGGCTCGTATATTGCTACACCTTC.

As to this clonotype: The germline gene is not matched at one end of the junction; a read error may be the cause. In nucleotides, the CDR3 is TGTGCCAGCAGCTTGACAGGCGGCGCGCAAGATGAAGCTATCTTC. Its protein is CASSLTGGAQDEAIF. The chain links TRBV7-3 to TRBJ1-2, with TRBD1 as a possible D gene (6 bases). CDR1 is SGHTA, CDR2 FQGTGA, per germline. The CDR3 contains 15 residues.

The J gene is TRBJ1-6, the V gene TRBV14; D is undetermined. This CDR3 comprises 14 residues. Trimming shortened V by 4 bases and J by 17 bases, and 21 bases separated the two germline ends. CDR1 is SGHDN and CDR2 is FVKESK in the germline V gene. The CDR3 nucleotides read TGTGCCAGCAGCCTGAATCCCTTTCGGTCACCATTCCACTTT. Translated: CASSLNPFRSPFHF.

The rearrangement joins TRBV9 to TRBJ1-2, with D perhaps TRBD1 (6 bases). Germline V lookup: CDR1 SGDLS, CDR2 YYNGEE. Trimming stripped 5 bases from V and 3 bases from J, with 17 bases between. CDR3 length: 15 amino acids. CDR3 sequence reads: CASSGVGGADYGYTF. The CDR3 DNA reads TGTGCCAGCAGTGGGGTGGGGGGCGCCGACTATGGCTACACCTTC.

As regards this clonotype: Since a much larger clone is just one base distant, this may be a read error. The chain joins TRBV6-5 to TRBJ2-1; D is unresolved. The germline CDR1 and CDR2 sequences are MNHEY and SVGAGI. The CDR3 runs to 15 residues. CDR3 nucleotides: TGTGTCAGCAGTACCACCGGAAACGGTCAGGATGAGCAGTTCTTC. This translates into CVSSTTGNGQDEQFF.

This clonotype has a single count. The CDR3 nucleotides are TGTGCCAGCAGCTTCGCCAGAGCCTCCTATAATTCACCCCTCCACTTT. It encodes CASSFARASYNSPLHF. The chain is built from TRBV7-4 and TRBJ1-6; D not certain. This CDR3 has 16 residues. CDR1 is SGHVT and CDR2 is SQSDAQ in the germline V gene. The V end was cut by 3 bases, the J end by 0 bases, with 9 bases between.

V gene TRBV9 combines with J gene TRBJ1-1; D gene unclear. The CDR3 loop spans 15 amino acids. Trimming left V 0 bases short and J 10 bases short, with 19 bases between. The germline V gene has CDR1 SGDLS and CDR2 YYNGEE. The CDR3 spells CASSVDVNIHSLAFF. As DNA, the CDR3 is TGTGCCAGCAGCGTAGATGTGAACATTCACTCTTTAGCTTTCTTT.

The sample holds a few counts of this clonotype. The junction differs from germline at one of its ends, possibly a read error. The chain links TRBV15 to TRBJ2-3, with 8 bases aligning to TRBD2. Germline V CDR1 and CDR2: LNHNV, YYDKDF (reference sequence). The CDR3 length is 14 residues. This CDR3 reads CASSCAGGPDTQYF. In DNA form, the CDR3 reads TGTGCCAGCAGCTGCGCGGGAGGACCCGATACGCAGTATTTT.